This T cell receptor (beta chain) was documented in a study of cytomegalovirus exposure and HLA in healthy donors. PCR employed 60 Vbeta and 13 Jbeta primers. Authors' methods: Later reanalysis found around 84 million unique TCR beta chains, some 10 million of them shared. Sequencing was performed with immunoSEQ multiplex PCR; in TCRdb, only in-frame clones are kept and a portion is missing. V and J calls and clone size are as listed in that table; D and trimming were resolved from the DNA. The sample records about 160,000 clones, over 80% being singletons. This CDR3 spans 14 amino acids. Germline assignment: CDR1 MNHEY and CDR2 SVGAGI.

The chain recombines TRBV6-5 with TRBJ2-5, with D unresolved. Matching the DNA end better, TRBJ2-7 makes the J call doubtful. This TCR came from a woman in her late teens or twenties in good health and CMV-seronegative. The specimen was PBMCs. CDR3 sequence reads: CASSYSDIGYEQYF. The CDR3 DNA follows: TGTGCCAGCAGTTACTCCGACATCGGCTACGAGCAGTACTTC.